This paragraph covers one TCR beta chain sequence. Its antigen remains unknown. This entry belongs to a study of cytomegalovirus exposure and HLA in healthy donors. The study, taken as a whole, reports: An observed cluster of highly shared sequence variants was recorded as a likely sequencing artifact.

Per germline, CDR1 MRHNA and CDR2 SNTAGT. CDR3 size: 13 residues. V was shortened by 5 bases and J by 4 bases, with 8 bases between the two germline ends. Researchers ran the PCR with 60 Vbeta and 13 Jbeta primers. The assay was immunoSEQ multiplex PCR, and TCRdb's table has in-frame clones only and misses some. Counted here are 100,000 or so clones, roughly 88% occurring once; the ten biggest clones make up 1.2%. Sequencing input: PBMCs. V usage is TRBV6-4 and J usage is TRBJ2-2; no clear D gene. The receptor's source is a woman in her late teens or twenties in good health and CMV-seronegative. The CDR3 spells CASSLTATGELFF. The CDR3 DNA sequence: TGTGCCAGCAGTCTAACAGCCACCGGGGAGCTGTTTTTT.